These 9 T cell receptor beta chains came from one sample sequenced in a study of blood T cell repertoires in COVID-19. Sequencing was performed with immunoSEQ multiplex PCR; in TCRdb, only in-frame clones are kept and a portion is missing. Of about 210,000 clones listed, 83% are singletons. What was sequenced was peripheral blood. The receptors derive from a woman aged 40 to 50 with active or convalescent COVID-19.

The chain links TRBV19 to TRBJ2-3; the match to TRBD2 covers 9 bases. V shed 5 bases and J 0 bases; nucleotides not matched to a gene: 6. This CDR3 contains 16 residues. CDR1 and CDR2 (germline): LNHDA, SQIVND (reference sequence). The CDR3 protein is CASSPGTSYSTDTQYF. CDR3 DNA: TGTGCCAGTAGTCCTGGGACTAGCTATAGCACAGATACGCAGTATTTT.

V gene TRBV18 combines with J gene TRBJ1-4; D gene ambiguous. The CDR3 has 13 residues. V was trimmed by 2 bases and J by 4 bases, leaving 5 bases between them. Germline-derived CDR1 and CDR2 are KGHSH and LQKENI. Here the CDR3 reads CASSPSVNEKLFF. CDR3 bases: TGTGCCAGCTCACCATCAGTTAATGAAAAACTGTTTTTT.

The chain is built from TRBV5-1 and TRBJ2-5, with 9 bases lining up with TRBD1. The CDR3 consists of 14 residues. Germline V gene data show CDR1 as SGHRS and CDR2 as YFSETQ. J lost 3 bases, V lost 6 bases, and 6 bases had no gene match. The CDR3 is CASKQGASKETQYF. The CDR3 nucleotides are TGCGCCAGCAAACAGGGGGCCTCGAAAGAGACCCAGTACTTC.

The chain carries TRBV9 and TRBJ2-5, with 9 bases identical to TRBD2. Looked up from germline, CDR1 is SGDLS and CDR2 is YYNGEE. V shed 3 bases and J 5 bases; nucleotides not matched to a gene: 8. The CDR3 covers 15 residues. CDR3 protein: CASSEVAGDLETQYF. The CDR3 coding sequence is TGTGCCAGCAGCGAGGTAGCGGGAGATCTGGAGACCCAGTACTTC.

V and J are TRBV29-1 and TRBJ1-3; TRBD1 matches at 9 bases. Germline lookup yields CDR1 SQVTM and CDR2 ANQGSEA. The V segment lost 6 bases and the J segment 2 bases; nucleotides outside the gene matches: 5. There are 14 residues in the CDR3. CDR3: CSVTGGFTGNTIYF. CDR3 DNA sequence: TGCAGCGTCACAGGGGGCTTCACTGGAAACACCATATATTTT. Full variable domain (remainder filled in from reference TRBV29-1 and TRBJ1-3): SAVISQKPSRDICQRGTSLTIQCQVDSQVTMMFWYRQQPGQSLTLIATANQGSEATYESGFVIDKFPISRPNLTFSTLTVSNMSPEDSSIYLCSVTGGFTGNTIYFGEGSWLTVV.

V and J are TRBV4-2 and TRBJ1-6; TRBD1 matches at 7 bases. This CDR3 has 17 amino acids. The V gene's germline CDR1 is LGHNA and CDR2 YNFKEQ. The V segment lost 0 bases and the J segment 10 bases; nucleotides outside the gene matches: 12. The CDR3 bases are TGTGCCAGCAGCCAAGATCCCCTGACAGGGTTCGGATCACCCCTCCACTTT. It codes for CASSQDPLTGFGSPLHF.

The chain joins TRBV7-2 to TRBJ2-2, with D hard to call. This CDR3 spans 12 amino acids. V was cut by 4 bases and J by 3 bases, with 3 bases left in between. Germline V lookup: CDR1 SGHTA, CDR2 FQGNSA. CDR3 amino acids: CASSSYTGELFF. The CDR3 DNA reads as TGTGCCAGCAGCTCCTACACCGGGGAGCTGTTTTTT. The whole variable domain, filled in from reference TRBV7-2 and TRBJ2-2, reads GAGVSQSPSNKVTEKGKDVELRCDPISGHTALYWYRQSLGQGLEFLIYFQGNSAPDKSGLPSDRFSAERTGGSVSTLTIQRTQQEDSAVYLCASSSYTGELFFGEGSRLTVL.

This clone was found a few times. The gene calls are TRBV28 and TRBJ1-4; D gene unclear. The CDR3 is 15 amino acids. The germline V and J ends were trimmed by 5 bases and 3 bases, with 13 bases remaining between them. Germline V lookup: CDR1 MDHEN, CDR2 SYDVKM. The CDR3: CASSPVDTSNEKLFF. CDR3 DNA: TGTGCCAGCAGTCCAGTAGACACTTCTAATGAAAAACTGTTTTTT.

The chain is built from TRBV2 and TRBJ1-2; TRBD1 might be the D (5 bases). Looked up from germline, CDR1 is SNHLY and CDR2 is FYNNEI. The V and J ends lost 5 bases and 0 bases respectively, with 13 bases between them. The CDR3 is 15 amino acids. CDR3 amino acids: CASSLTANPNYGYTF. The CDR3 DNA sequence: TGTGCCAGCAGTTTGACAGCGAACCCTAACTATGGCTACACCTTC.